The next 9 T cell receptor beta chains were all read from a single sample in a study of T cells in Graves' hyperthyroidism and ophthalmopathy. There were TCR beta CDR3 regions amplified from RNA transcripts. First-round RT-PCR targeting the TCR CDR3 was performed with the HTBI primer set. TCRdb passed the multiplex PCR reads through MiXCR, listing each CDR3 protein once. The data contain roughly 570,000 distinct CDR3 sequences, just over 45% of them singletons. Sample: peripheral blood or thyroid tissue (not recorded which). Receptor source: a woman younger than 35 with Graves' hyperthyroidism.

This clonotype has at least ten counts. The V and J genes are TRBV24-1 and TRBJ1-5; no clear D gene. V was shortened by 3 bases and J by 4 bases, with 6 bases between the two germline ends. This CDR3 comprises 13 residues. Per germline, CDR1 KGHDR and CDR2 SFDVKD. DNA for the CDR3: TGTGCCACCAGTGATCTCCAAAATCAGCCCCAGCATTTT. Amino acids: CATSDLQNQPQHF.

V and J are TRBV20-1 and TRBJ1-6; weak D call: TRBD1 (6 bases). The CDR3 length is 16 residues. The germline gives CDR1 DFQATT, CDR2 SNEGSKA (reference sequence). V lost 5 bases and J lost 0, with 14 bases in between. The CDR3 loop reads CSAGLGASSYNSPLHF. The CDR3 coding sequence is TGCAGTGCTGGACTGGGGGCTAGCTCCTATAATTCACCCCTCCACTTT.

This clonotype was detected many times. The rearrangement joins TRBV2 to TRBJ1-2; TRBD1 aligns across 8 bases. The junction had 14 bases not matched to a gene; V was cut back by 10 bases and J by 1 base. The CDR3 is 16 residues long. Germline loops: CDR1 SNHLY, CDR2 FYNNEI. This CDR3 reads CATKTRTGPFNYGYTF. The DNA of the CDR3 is TGTGCCACCAAGACAAGGACAGGGCCCTTTAACTATGGCTACACCTTC.

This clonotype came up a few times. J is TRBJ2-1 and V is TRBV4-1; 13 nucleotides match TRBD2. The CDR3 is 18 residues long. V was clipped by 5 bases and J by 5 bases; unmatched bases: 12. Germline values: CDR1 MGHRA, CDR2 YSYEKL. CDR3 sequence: CASSLELAGGLGDNEQFF. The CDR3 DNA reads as TGCGCCAGCAGCTTAGAACTAGCGGGAGGGCTAGGCGACAATGAGCAGTTCTTC.

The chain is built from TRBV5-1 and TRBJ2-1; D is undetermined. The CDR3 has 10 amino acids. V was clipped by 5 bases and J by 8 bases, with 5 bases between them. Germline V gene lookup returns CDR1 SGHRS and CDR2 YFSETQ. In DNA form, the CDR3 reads TGCGCCAGCAGTGGCGATGAGCAGTTCTTC. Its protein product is CASSGDEQFF.

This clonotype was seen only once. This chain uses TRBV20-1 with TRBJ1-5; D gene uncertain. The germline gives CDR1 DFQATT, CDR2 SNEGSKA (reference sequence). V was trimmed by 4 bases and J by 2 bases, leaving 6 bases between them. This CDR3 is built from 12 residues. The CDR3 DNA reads TGCAGTGCTAAAGATGGCAATCAGCCCCAGCATTTT. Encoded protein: CSAKDGNQPQHF.

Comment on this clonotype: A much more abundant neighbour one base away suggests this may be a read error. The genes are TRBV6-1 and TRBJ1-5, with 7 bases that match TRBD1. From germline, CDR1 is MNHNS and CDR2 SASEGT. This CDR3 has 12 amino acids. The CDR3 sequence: CTSRGGNQLQHF. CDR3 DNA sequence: TGTACCAGCAGAGGGGGCAATCAGCTCCAGCATTTT.

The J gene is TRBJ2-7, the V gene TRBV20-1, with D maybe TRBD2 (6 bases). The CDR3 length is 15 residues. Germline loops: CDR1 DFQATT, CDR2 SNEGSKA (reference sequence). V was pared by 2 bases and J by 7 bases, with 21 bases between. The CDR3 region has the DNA TGCAGTGCTAGATTAGTTGCGGGAAGGGAGAATGAGCAGTACTTC. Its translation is CSARLVAGRENEQYF.

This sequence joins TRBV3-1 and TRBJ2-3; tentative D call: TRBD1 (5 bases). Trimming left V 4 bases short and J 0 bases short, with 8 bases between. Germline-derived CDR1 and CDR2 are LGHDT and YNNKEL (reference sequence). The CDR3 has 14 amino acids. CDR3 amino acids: CASSRTLSTDTQYF. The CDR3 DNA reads TGTGCCAGCAGCCGGACACTAAGCACAGATACGCAGTATTTT.